This TCR beta chain was sequenced during a study of CD8+ T cells in alopecia areata. There are 12 residues in the CDR3. The germline V and J ends were trimmed by 0 bases and 9 bases, with 9 bases remaining between them. From germline, CDR1 is GTSNPN and CDR2 SVGIG (reference sequence). Specimens obtained from alopecia areata patients comprised lesional scalp punch biopsies and peripheral blood. Sequencing templates came from extracted RNA that was reverse transcribed into cDNA. Some clones are missing from TCRdb's copy, which holds only in-frame ones; the method was immunoSEQ multiplex PCR. The profile shows some 51,000 clones, 96% of them singletons.

V is TRBV30 and J is TRBJ2-1; D is uncertain. The material sequenced was CD8+ T cells sorted from blood, taken at week 0. This TCR was recovered from a human donor with alopecia areata. The CDR3: CAWSVSATEQFF. The CDR3 DNA reads as TGTGCCTGGAGTGTATCGGCGACTGAGCAGTTCTTC.